The 15 T cell receptor beta chains below were found in one sample sequenced in a study of blood T cell repertoires in COVID-19. Sequencing used immunoSEQ multiplex PCR; TCRdb keeps in-frame clones, though not all of them. The sample yields about 220,000 clones, over 75% seen once. The sequencing input was PBMCs or T cells enriched from blood (not recorded which). All receptors come from a woman aged 60-75 years who had recovered from COVID-19.

This clone occurred once. This chain uses TRBV19 with TRBJ2-7; D possibly corresponds to TRBD1 (7 bases). Germline CDR1 is LNHDA and CDR2 is SQIVND (reference sequence). The CDR3 spans 14 residues. V lost 5 bases, J lost 2 bases, and 13 bases lay in between. In DNA form, the CDR3 reads TGTGCCAGTAGTTTTCAGGGGGAGGCCTACGAGCAGTACTTC. It yields the protein CASSFQGEAYEQYF.

This sequence joins TRBV7-8 and TRBJ2-5, with TRBD2 matching over 13 bases. This CDR3 comprises 16 residues. Germline V lookup: CDR1 SGHVS, CDR2 FQNEAQ. The junction had 5 bases not matched to a gene; V was cut back by 5 bases and J by 2 bases. In DNA form, the CDR3 reads TGTGCCAGCAGCGGGGGACTAGCGGGGCTTCAAGAGACCCAGTACTTC. This gives the protein CASSGGLAGLQETQYF. Full variable domain (missing parts from reference TRBV7-8 and TRBJ2-5): GAGVSQSPRYKVAKRGQDVALRCDPISGHVSLFWYQQALGQGPEFLTYFQNEAQLDKSGLPSDRFFAERPEGSVSTLKIQRTQQEDSAVYLCASSGGLAGLQETQYFGPGTRLLVL.

The rearrangement joins TRBV11-1 to TRBJ2-3, with 8 positions matching TRBD1. Germline CDR1 is SGHAT and CDR2 is FQDESV (reference sequence). Germline trimming cut 6 bases from V and 1 base from J; bases unmatched to any gene: 9. There are 16 residues in the CDR3. In DNA, the CDR3 is TGTGCCAGCAGTTTCGCAGGGGGCTTAGGCACAGATACGCAGTATTTT. As protein: CASSFAGGLGTDTQYF.

The V gene is TRBV5-1, the J gene TRBJ1-6, with 7 bases fitting TRBD1. This CDR3 spans 15 amino acids. Germline CDR1 is SGHRS and CDR2 is YFSETQ. J was trimmed by 7 bases and V by 4 bases; bases with no gene match: 8. CDR3 sequence: CASSGGQTENSPLHF. CDR3 bases: TGCGCCAGCAGCGGGGGACAGACGGAGAATTCACCCCTCCACTTT.

This clone was seen a single time. The chain is built from TRBV2 and TRBJ1-2; 7 nucleotides agree with TRBD1. The CDR3 has 15 residues. Germline V gene data show CDR1 as SNHLY and CDR2 as FYNNEI. The ends lost 4 bases at V and 4 bases at J; junction bases unmatched: 9. CDR3 bases: TGTGCCAGCAGTGCATTACAGGGGCAAGGCTATGGCTACACCTTC. The encoded protein is CASSALQGQGYGYTF.

The chain carries TRBV7-6 and TRBJ2-5; D not resolved. Trimming removed 6 bases from V and 7 bases from J, with 15 bases in between. Germline V gene lookup returns CDR1 SGHVS and CDR2 FNYEAQ. This CDR3 spans 13 amino acids. The CDR3 nucleotides read TGTGCCAGCAGTCCGGTGATCAGAGGGACCCAGTACTTC. It codes for CASSPVIRGTQYF. Complete variable domain (other parts from reference TRBV7-6 and TRBJ2-5): GAGVSQSPRYKVTKRGQDVALRCDPISGHVSLYWYRQALGQGPEFLTYFNYEAQQDKSGLPNDRFSAERPEGSISTLTIQRTEQRDSAMYRCASSPVIRGTQYFGPGTRLLVL.

In DNA, the CDR3 is TGTGCCAGCAACGGCGGCTACAATGAGCAGTTCTTC. Protein sequence: CASNGGYNEQFF. The chain links TRBV12-3 or TRBV12-4 to TRBJ2-1, with unresolved D. The CDR3 is 12 amino acids. V was trimmed by 7 bases and J by 3 bases, leaving 7 bases between them.

This chain uses TRBV5-4 with TRBJ1-2, with 7 bases identical to TRBD1. This CDR3 has 15 residues. Germline CDR1 SGHNT, CDR2 YYREEE (reference sequence). V was clipped by 0 bases and J by 3 bases; unmatched bases: 5. The CDR3 is CASSLAQGQDYGYTF. CDR3 nucleotides: TGTGCCAGCAGCTTGGCACAGGGGCAGGACTATGGCTACACCTTC.

V gene TRBV2 combines with J gene TRBJ2-1, with TRBD2 as a possible D gene (5 bases). Between the trimmed V and J ends, which lost 7 bases and 6 bases, there was a span of 16 bases. This CDR3 has 14 amino acids. Looked up from germline, CDR1 is SNHLY and CDR2 is FYNNEI. CDR3 in amino acids: CASTDPGVGNEQFF. CDR3 DNA: TGTGCCAGCACGGACCCCGGGGTCGGCAATGAGCAGTTCTTC.

CDR3 sequence (DNA): TGTGCCAGCAGTTACTCGAGGAGTAGTTTCACCGGGGAGCTGTTTTTT. Its protein is CASSYSRSSFTGELFF. The rearrangement links TRBV6-5 to TRBJ2-2, with D hard to call. The V end was cut by 0 bases, the J end by 4 bases, with 12 bases between. CDR1 is MNHEY and CDR2 is SVGAGI in the germline V gene. The CDR3 sequence is 16 residues long.

This clone showed up just once. The V gene is TRBV5-6, the J gene TRBJ2-7; 9 bases align to TRBD1. The CDR3 sequence is 15 residues long. Trimming removed 2 bases from V and 6 bases from J; junction bases left unmatched: 9. Germline values: CDR1 SGHDT, CDR2 YYEEEE. CDR3 protein: CASSFLPRQGGEQYF. The CDR3 DNA is TGTGCCAGCAGCTTTCTTCCGAGACAGGGGGGCGAGCAGTACTTC.

The chain uses TRBV6-5 and TRBJ1-5; D remains ambiguous. V was shortened by 7 bases and J by 6 bases, with 13 bases between the two germline ends. In germline, CDR1 is MNHEY, CDR2 SVGAGI. The CDR3 has 13 amino acids. The CDR3 DNA reads TGTGCCAGCATCCACAGAGTAAGTCAGCCCCAGCATTTT. Its protein is CASIHRVSQPQHF.

The V call is TRBV14, the J call TRBJ1-2; TRBD1 matches 7 bases. The CDR3 is made up of 15 amino acids. Germline V lookup: CDR1 SGHDN, CDR2 FVKESK. V was clipped by 1 base and J by 8 bases; unmatched bases: 10. CDR3 nucleotide sequence: TGTGCCAGCAGCCAAGTGACAGGGTGGGTTGGAGGCTACACCTTC. The encoded protein is CASSQVTGWVGGYTF. The full variable domain, its missing parts supplied by reference TRBV14 and TRBJ1-2, is EAGVTQFPSHSVIEKGQTVTLRCDPISGHDNLYWYRRVMGKEIKFLLHFVKESKQDESGMPNNRFLAERTGGTYSTLKVQPAELEDSGVYFCASSQVTGWVGGYTFGSGTRLTVV.

The chain employs TRBV19 and TRBJ1-2, with TRBD1 matching over 9 bases. The V segment lost 6 bases and the J segment 6 bases; nucleotides outside the gene matches: 5. The CDR3 spans 13 residues. Germline V gene lookup returns CDR1 LNHDA and CDR2 SQIVND (reference sequence). As DNA, the CDR3 is TGTGCCAGTAGCAGGACAGGGGAGAATGGCTACACCTTC. Its translation: CASSRTGENGYTF.

A few counts support this clone. The gene calls are TRBV19 and TRBJ1-1; perhaps TRBD1 as D (5 bases). Germline-derived CDR1 and CDR2 are LNHDA and SQIVND (reference sequence). V was shortened by 2 bases and J by 5 bases, with 9 bases between the two germline ends. This CDR3 contains 13 residues. The CDR3 region is CASSIHGGTEAFF. CDR3 DNA: TGTGCCAGTAGTATACATGGGGGGACTGAAGCTTTCTTT.